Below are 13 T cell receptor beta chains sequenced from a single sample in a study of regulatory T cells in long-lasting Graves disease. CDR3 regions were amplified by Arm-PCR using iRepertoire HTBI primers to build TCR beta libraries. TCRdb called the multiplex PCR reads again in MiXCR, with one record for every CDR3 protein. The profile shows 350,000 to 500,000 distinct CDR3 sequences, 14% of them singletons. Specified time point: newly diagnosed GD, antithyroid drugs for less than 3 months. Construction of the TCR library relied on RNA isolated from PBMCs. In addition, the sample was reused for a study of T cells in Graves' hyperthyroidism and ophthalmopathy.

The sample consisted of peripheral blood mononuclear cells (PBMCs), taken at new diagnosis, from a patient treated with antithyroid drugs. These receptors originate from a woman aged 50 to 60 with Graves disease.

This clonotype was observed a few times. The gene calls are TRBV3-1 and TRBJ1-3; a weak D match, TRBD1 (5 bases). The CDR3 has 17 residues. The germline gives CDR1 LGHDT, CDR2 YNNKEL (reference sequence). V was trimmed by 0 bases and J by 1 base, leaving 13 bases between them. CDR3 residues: CASSQDWLRGSGNTIYF. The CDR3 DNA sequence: TGTGCCAGCAGCCAAGATTGGTTACGGGGGTCTGGAAACACCATATATTTT. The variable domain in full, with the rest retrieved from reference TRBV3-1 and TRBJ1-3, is DTAVSQTPKYLVTQMGNDKSIKCEQNLGHDTMYWYKQDSKKFLKIMFSYNNKELIINETVPNRFSPKSPDKAHLNLHINSLELGDSAVYFCASSQDWLRGSGNTIYFGEGSWLTVV.

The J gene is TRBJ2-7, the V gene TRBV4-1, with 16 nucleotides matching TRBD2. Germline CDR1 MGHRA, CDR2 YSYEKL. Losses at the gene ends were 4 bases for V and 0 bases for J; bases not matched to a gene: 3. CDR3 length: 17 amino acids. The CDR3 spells CASSPGLAGGPSYEQYF. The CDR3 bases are TGCGCCAGCAGCCCGGGACTAGCGGGAGGGCCCTCCTACGAGCAGTACTTC.

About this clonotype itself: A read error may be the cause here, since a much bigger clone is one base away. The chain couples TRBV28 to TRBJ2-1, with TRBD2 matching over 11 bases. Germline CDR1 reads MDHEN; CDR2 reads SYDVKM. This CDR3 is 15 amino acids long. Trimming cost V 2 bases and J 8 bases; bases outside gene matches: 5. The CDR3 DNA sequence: TGTGCCAGCAGTTTAGTCGGGACTAGCGGCCATGAGCAGTTCTTC. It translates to CASSLVGTSGHEQFF.

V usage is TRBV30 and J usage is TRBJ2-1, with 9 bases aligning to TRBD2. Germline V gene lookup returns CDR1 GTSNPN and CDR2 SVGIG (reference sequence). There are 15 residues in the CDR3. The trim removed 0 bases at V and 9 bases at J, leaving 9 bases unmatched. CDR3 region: CAWSVLSGSLSEQFF. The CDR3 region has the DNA TGTGCCTGGAGTGTCCTTAGCGGGAGTCTGTCTGAGCAGTTCTTC. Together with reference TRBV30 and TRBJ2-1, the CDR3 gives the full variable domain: SQTIHQWPATLVQPVGSPLSLECTVEGTSNPNLYWYRQAAGRGLQLLFYSVGIGQISSEVPQNLSASRPQDRQFILSSKKLLLSDSGFYLCAWSVLSGSLSEQFFGPGTRLTVL.

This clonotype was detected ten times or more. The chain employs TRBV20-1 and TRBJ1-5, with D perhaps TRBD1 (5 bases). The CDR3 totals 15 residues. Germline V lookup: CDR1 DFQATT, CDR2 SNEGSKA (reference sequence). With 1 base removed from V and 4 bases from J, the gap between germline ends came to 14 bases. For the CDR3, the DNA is TGCAGTGCTAGAGCGGCAGGGTACGGTAATCAGCCCCAGCATTTT. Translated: CSARAAGYGNQPQHF.

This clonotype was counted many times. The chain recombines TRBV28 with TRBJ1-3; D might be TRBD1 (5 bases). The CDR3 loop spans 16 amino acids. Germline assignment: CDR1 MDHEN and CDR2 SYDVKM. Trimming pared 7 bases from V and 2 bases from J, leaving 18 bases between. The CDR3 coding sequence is TGTGCCAGCACTCCCCCCACAGGCAGGACTGGAAACACCATATATTTT. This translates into CASTPPTGRTGNTIYF. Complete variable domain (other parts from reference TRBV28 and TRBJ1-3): DVKVTQSSRYLVKRTGEKVFLECVQDMDHENMFWYRQDPGLGLRLIYFSYDVKMKEKGDIPEGYSVSREKKERFSLILESASTNQTSMYLCASTPPTGRTGNTIYFGEGSWLTVV.

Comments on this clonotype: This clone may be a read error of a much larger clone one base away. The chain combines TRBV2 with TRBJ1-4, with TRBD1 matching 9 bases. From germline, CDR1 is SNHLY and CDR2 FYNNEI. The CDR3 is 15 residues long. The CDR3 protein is CASRAGTGWDERLFF. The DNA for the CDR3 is TGTGCCAGCCGCGCTGGGACAGGGTGGGATGAAAGACTGTTTTTT. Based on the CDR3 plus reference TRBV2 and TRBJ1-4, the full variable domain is EPEVTQTPSHQVTQMGQEVILRCVPISNHLYFYWYRQILGQKVEFLVSFYNNEISEKSEIFDDQFSVERPDGSNFTLKIRSTKLEDSAMYFCASRAGTGWDERLFFGSGTQLSVL.

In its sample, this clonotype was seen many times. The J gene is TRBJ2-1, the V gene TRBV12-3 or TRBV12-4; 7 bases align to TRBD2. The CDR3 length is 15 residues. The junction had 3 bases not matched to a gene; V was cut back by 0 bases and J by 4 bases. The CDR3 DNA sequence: TGTGCCAGCAGTTTAGCGGCTAGCGGATACAATGAGCAGTTCTTC. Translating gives CASSLAASGYNEQFF.

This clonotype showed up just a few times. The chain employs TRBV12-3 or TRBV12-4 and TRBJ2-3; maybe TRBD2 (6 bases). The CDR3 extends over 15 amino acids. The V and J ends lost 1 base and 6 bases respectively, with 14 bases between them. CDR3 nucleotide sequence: TGTGCCAGCAGTTTAGGGTCGGGAGTCCCCGATACGCAGTATTTT. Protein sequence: CASSLGSGVPDTQYF.

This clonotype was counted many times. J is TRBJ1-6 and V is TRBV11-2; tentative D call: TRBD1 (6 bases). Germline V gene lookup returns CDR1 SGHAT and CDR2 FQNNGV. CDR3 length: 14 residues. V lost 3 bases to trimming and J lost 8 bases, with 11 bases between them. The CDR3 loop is CASSFTGFDSPLHF. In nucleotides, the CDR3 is TGTGCCAGCAGCTTTACAGGGTTCGATTCACCCCTCCACTTT.

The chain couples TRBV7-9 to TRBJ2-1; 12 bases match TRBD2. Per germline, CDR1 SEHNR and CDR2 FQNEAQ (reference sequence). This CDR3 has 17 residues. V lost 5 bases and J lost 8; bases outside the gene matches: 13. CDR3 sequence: CASSHLAGGKPWDEQFF. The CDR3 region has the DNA TGTGCCAGCAGCCACCTAGCGGGAGGGAAACCGTGGGATGAGCAGTTCTTC.

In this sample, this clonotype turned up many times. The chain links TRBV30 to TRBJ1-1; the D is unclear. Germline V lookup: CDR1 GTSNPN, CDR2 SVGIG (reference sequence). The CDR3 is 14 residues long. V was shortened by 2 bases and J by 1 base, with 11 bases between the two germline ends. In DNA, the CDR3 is TGTGCCTGGAGTTCAACGACGGGGAACACTGAAGCTTTCTTT. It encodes CAWSSTTGNTEAFF.

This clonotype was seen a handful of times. CDR3 sequence reads: CASSLGGSMIHEQFF. CDR3 nucleotides: TGTGCCAGCAGCCTAGGGGGCAGCATGATCCATGAGCAGTTCTTC. The rearrangement uses TRBV3-1 and TRBJ2-1, with TRBD1 matching over 7 bases. Germline V gene data show CDR1 as LGHDT and CDR2 as YNNKEL (reference sequence). The CDR3 has 15 amino acids. With V trimmed by 4 bases and J by 8 bases, 11 bases remained unmatched.